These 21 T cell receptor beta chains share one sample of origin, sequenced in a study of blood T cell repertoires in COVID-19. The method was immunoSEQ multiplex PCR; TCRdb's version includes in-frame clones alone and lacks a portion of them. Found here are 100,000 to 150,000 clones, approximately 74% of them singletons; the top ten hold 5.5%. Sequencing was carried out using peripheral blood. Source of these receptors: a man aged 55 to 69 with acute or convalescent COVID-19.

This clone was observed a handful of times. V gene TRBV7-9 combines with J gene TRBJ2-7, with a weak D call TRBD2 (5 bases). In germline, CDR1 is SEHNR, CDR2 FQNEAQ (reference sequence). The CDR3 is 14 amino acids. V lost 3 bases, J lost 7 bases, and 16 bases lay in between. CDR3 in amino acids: CASSFNVVRAEQYF. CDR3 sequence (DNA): TGTGCCAGCAGCTTTAACGTAGTGAGGGCAGAGCAGTACTTC.

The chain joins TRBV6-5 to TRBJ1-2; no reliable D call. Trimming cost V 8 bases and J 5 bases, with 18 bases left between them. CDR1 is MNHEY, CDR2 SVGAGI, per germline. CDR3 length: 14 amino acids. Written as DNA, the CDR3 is TGTGCCAGCTCTCCGGGGTTCGTTAGGTATGGCTACACCTTC. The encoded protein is CASSPGFVRYGYTF.

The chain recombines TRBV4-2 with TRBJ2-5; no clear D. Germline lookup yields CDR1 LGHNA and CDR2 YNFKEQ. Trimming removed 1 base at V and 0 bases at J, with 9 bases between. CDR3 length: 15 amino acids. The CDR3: CASSQVGLDQETQYF. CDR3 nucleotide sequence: TGTGCCAGCAGCCAAGTCGGTCTAGACCAAGAGACCCAGTACTTC.

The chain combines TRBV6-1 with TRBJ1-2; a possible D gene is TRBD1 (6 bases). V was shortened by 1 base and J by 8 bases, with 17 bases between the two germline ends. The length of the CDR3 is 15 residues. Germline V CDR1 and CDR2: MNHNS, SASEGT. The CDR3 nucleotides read TGTGCCAGCAGTGAAGGGACAGTGATTACCTCCGGCTACACCTTC. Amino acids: CASSEGTVITSGYTF.

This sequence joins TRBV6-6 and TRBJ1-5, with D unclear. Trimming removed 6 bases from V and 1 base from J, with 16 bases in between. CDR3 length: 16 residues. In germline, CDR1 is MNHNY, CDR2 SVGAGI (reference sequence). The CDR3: CASSGRRTESNQPQHF. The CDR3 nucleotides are TGTGCCAGCAGCGGGAGACGGACCGAGAGCAATCAGCCCCAGCATTTT.

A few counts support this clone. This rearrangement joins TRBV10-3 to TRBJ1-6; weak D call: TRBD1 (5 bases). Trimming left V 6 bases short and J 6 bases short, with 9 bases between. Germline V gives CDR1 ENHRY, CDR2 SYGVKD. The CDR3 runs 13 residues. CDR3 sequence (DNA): TGTGCCATCAGGGAGGACATTAATTCACCCCTCCACTTT. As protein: CAIREDINSPLHF.

CDR3 sequence (DNA): TGTGCCAGCAGTGAGGGAGGGGTGTTTGGCTACACCTTC. This gives the protein CASSEGGVFGYTF. The chain couples TRBV6-1 to TRBJ1-2; possibly TRBD1 for D (5 bases). The CDR3 is 13 amino acids. V lost 3 bases, J lost 7 bases, and 12 bases lay in between. Germline CDR1 reads MNHNS; CDR2 reads SASEGT.

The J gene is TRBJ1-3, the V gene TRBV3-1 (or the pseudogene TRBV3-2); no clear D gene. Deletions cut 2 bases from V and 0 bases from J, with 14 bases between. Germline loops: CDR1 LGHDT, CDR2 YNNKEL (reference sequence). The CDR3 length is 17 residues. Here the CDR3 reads CASSQSTVWASGNTIYF. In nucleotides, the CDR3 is TGTGCCAGCAGCCAATCCACCGTATGGGCCTCTGGAAACACCATATATTTT.

CDR3 loop: CASSQRTSSNTGELFF. The CDR3, as DNA: TGCGCCAGCAGCCAAAGGACTAGCTCGAACACCGGGGAGCTGTTTTTT. The V and J genes are TRBV4-1 and TRBJ2-2, with TRBD2 matching over 8 bases. The CDR3 sequence is 16 residues long. Trimming removed 2 bases from V and 0 bases from J; junction bases left unmatched: 2. Germline assignment: CDR1 MGHRA and CDR2 YSYEKL.

The CDR3 nucleotides are TGTGCTAGTGGTTTGTCAGGGAGGACTGAAGCTTTCTTT. Protein: CASGLSGRTEAFF. V and J are TRBV12-5 and TRBJ1-1; D perhaps matches TRBD1 (5 bases). Germline V gives CDR1 LGHNT, CDR2 FRNRAP. The CDR3 spans 13 residues. The V gene lost 2 bases and the J gene lost 5 bases, with 9 bases spanning the gap.

CDR3 nucleotide sequence: TGCAGCGTTGACCCCGACAGGGGTAACTATGGCTACACCTTC. Translating it yields CSVDPDRGNYGYTF. The gene calls are TRBV29-1 and TRBJ1-2, with TRBD1 identical over 8 bases. Germline CDR1 is SQVTM and CDR2 is ANQGSEA. The CDR3 has 14 residues. The ends lost 3 bases at V and 1 base at J; junction bases unmatched: 4.

DNA of the CDR3: TGTGCCAGTAGTCGACAGGGTGATCAGCCCCAGCATTTT. It specifies CASSRQGDQPQHF. The chain employs TRBV19 and TRBJ1-5, with 7 positions matching TRBD1. From germline, CDR1 is LNHDA and CDR2 SQIVND (reference sequence). The CDR3 has 13 residues. V shed 5 bases, J shed 5 bases, and the junction held 3 bases outside the gene matches.

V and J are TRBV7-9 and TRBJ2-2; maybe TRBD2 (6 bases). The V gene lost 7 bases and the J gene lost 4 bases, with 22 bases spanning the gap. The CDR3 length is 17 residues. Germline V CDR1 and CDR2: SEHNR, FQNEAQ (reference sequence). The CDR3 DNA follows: TGTGCCAGCACCAAGGGTGGTGGGACGCGGGGCACCGGGGAGCTGTTTTTT. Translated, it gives CASTKGGGTRGTGELFF. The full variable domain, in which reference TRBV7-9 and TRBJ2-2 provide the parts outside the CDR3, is DTGVSQNPRHKITKRGQNVTFRCDPISEHNRLYWYRQTLGQGPEFLTYFQNEAQLEKSRLLSDRFSAERPKGSFSTLEIQRTEQGDSAMYLCASTKGGGTRGTGELFFGEGSRLTVL.

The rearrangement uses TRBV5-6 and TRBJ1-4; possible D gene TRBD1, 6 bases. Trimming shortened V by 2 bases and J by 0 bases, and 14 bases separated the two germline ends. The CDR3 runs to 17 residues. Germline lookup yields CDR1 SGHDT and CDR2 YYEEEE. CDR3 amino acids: CASSFRQGHATNEKLFF. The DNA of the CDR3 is TGTGCCAGCAGCTTCAGGCAGGGGCATGCAACTAATGAAAAACTGTTTTTT.

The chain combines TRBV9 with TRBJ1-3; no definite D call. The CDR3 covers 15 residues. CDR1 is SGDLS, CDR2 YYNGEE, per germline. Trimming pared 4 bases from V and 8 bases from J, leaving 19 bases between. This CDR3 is CASSPRGPSDDTIYF. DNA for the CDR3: TGTGCCAGCAGCCCCCGGGGTCCCTCGGATGACACCATATATTTT.

In DNA form, the CDR3 reads TGTGCCAGCAGATACAGTAGCAATCAGCCCCAGCATTTT. Protein product: CASRYSSNQPQHF. The V gene is TRBV2, the J gene TRBJ1-5; D is undetermined. Germline V gives CDR1 SNHLY, CDR2 FYNNEI. The V gene lost 6 bases and the J gene lost 0 bases, with 6 bases spanning the gap. The CDR3 totals 13 residues.

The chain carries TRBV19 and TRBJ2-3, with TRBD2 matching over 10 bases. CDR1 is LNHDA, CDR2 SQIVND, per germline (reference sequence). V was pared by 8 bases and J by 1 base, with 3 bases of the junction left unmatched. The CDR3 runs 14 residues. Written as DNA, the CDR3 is TGTGCCAGTTCCCTAGCGGGGGGCACAGATACGCAGTATTTT. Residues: CASSLAGGTDTQYF.

As DNA, the CDR3 is TGTGCCAGCAGTTTTGACGTCTCCAGGGGCTATGGCTACACCTTC. It yields the protein CASSFDVSRGYGYTF. The rearrangement uses TRBV27 and TRBJ1-2, with D perhaps matching TRBD1 (6 bases). The CDR3 is 15 amino acids. Germline assignment: CDR1 MNHEY and CDR2 SMNVEV (reference sequence). V lost 3 bases and J 4 bases, leaving 15 bases between the germline ends.

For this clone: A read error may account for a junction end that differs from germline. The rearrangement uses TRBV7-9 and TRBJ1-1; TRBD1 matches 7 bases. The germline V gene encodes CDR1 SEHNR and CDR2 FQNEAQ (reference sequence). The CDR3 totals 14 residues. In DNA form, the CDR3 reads TGTGCCAGCAGCTTAGCGAGTCTCGGGAAGCAGGGGGAGTTT. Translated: CASSLASLGKQGEF.

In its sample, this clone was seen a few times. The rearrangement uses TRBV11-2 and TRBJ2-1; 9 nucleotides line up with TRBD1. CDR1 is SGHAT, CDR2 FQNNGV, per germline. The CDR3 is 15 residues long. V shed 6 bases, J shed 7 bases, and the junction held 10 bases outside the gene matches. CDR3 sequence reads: CASRPTGGLGNEQFF. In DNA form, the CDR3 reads TGTGCCAGCAGACCTACAGGGGGCTTGGGGAATGAGCAGTTCTTC. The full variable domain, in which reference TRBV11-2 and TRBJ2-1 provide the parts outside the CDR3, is EAGVAQSPRYKIIEKRQSVAFWCNPISGHATLYWYQQILGQGPKLLIQFQNNGVVDDSQLPKDRFSAERLKGVDSTLKIQPAKLEDSAVYLCASRPTGGLGNEQFFGPGTRLTVL.

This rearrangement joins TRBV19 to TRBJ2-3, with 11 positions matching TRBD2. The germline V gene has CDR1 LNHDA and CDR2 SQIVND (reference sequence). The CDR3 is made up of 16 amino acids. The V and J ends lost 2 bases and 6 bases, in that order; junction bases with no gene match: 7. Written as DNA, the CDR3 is TGTGCCAGTAGTATAAGGACTAGCGGGCGGGGGGATACGCAGTATTTT. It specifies CASSIRTSGRGDTQYF.